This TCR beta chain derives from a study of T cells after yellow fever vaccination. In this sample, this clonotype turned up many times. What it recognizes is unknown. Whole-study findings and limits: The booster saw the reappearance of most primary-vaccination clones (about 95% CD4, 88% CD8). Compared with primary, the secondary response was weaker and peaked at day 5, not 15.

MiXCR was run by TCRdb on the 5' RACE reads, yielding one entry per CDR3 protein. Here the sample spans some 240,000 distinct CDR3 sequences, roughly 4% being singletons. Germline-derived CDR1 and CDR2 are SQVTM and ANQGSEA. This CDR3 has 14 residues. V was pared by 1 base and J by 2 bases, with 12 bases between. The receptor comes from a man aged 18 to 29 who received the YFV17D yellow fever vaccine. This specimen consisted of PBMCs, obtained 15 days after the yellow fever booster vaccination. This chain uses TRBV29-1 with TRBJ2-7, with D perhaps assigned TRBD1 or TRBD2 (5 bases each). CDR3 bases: TGCAGCGTTGAAGGGGACGCGGAAACCTACGAGCAGTACTTC. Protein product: CSVEGDAETYEQYF.